This TCR beta chain is drawn from a study of blood T cells in healthy people across ages. Study observations and caveats: The long-lived group displayed more naive CD4+ cells, plus higher diversity, than the aged donors did.

On this clonotype itself: What it binds is not known.

Using a J-beta primer mix together with a sample-barcoded 5' primer, a second PCR was run for roughly 7 to 11 cycles. TCRdb redid the calling of the 5' RACE reads with MiXCR, one entry per CDR3 protein. Here the sample spans about 780,000 distinct CDR3 sequences, about a quarter being singletons. Isolation yielded PBMCs, at least 6 million per sample, in every case. The V gene's germline CDR1 is SGHTA and CDR2 FQGTGA. The length of the CDR3 is 15 residues. V dropped 5 bases and J dropped 7; count of bases not matched to a gene: 9. These data were also reused for a study on T cells of mothers and their children.

This sequence was found in a boy aged 5-17 years in good health. This chain uses TRBV7-3 with TRBJ2-1; 9 positions agree with TRBD1. Sequencing was carried out using blood. This chain's CDR3 is CASSGKGQGSNEQFF. The CDR3 region has the DNA TGTGCCAGCAGCGGTAAGGGACAGGGATCAAATGAGCAGTTCTTC.